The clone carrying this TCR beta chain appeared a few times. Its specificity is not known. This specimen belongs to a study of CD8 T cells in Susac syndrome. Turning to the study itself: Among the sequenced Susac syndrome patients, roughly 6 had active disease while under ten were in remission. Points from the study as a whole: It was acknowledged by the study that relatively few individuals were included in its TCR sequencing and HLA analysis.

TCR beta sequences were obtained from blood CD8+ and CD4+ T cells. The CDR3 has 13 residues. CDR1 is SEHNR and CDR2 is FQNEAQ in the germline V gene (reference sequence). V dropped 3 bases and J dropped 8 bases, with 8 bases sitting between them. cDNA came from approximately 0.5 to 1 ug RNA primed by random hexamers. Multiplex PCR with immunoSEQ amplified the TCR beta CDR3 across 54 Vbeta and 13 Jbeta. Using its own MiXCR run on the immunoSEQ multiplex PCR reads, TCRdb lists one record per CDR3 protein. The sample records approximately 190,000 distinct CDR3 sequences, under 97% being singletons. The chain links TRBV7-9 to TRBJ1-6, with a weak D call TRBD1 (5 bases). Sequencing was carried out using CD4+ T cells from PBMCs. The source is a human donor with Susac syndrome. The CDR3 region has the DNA TGTGCCAGCAGCTTTCAGGGTGATTCACCCCTCCACTTT. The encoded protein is CASSFQGDSPLHF.